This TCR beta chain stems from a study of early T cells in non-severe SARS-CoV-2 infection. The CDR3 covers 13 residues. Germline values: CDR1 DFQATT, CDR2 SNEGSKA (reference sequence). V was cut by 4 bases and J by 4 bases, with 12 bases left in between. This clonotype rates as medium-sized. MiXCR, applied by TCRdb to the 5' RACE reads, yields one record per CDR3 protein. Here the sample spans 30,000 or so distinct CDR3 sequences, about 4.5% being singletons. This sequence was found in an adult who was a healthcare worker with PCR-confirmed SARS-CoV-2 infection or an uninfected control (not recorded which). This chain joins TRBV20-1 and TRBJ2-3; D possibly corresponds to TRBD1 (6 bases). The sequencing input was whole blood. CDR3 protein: CSATDRFPDTQYF. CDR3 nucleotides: TGCAGTGCTACTGACAGGTTCCCAGATACGCAGTATTTT.